This T cell receptor (beta chain) was recorded in a study of T cell responses to AZD1222 COVID-19 vaccine. Sequenced by immunoSEQ multiplex PCR; TCRdb stores in-frame clones only, minus some. The sample lists about 96,000 clones, about 89% occurring once. Regarding the study as a whole: Just 5 to 7 people given AZD1222 tested seropositive at baseline.

In the case of this clone: The antigen is undetermined.

The V gene end was trimmed by 4 bases and the J gene end by 18 bases; junction bases not matched to a gene: 7. CDR1 is SNHLY and CDR2 is FYNNEI in the germline V gene. This CDR3 is built from 12 residues. The TCR comes from an adult in good health. The specimen was peripheral blood, collected on day 0 of AZD1222 vaccination. The chain uses TRBV2 and TRBJ2-6; 9 nucleotides agree with TRBD1. CDR3 in DNA: TGTGCCAGCAGTGGTACAGGGGGCTTACCGACTTTC. The encoded protein is CASSGTGGLPTF.